This TCR beta chain was sequenced during a study of PD-1 blockade in classical Hodgkin lymphoma. Overall study findings and caveats: Newly diagnosed patients reportedly had lower baseline TCR diversity than healthy donors. Nivolumab initiated under 1 year post-ASCT led to patient exclusion. Newly diagnosed and completely responding patients shared comparable baseline diversity.

A remark on this clone: Antigen specificity is unknown.

Every single patient, without exception, relapsed after autologous stem cell transplantation, and brentuximab vedotin exposure varied. Patients reached a best response of complete response, partial response or progressive disease. Only in-frame clones appear in the TCRdb table, and some are missing; sequencing was by immunoSEQ multiplex PCR. The sample lists about 35,000 clones, about 70% seen once, with roughly an eighth in the top ten. The sequences come from peripheral blood mononuclear cells (PBMCs), collected before the second cycle of nivolumab. This clonotype originated in a human donor with classical Hodgkin lymphoma.

This chain's CDR3 is CASSDWDTGANVLTF. The CDR3 region has the DNA TGTGCCAGCAGTGATTGGGATACTGGGGCCAACGTCCTGACTTTC. The rearrangement links TRBV2 to TRBJ2-6; D gene unclear. Trimming removed 3 bases from V and 2 bases from J, with 8 bases in between. The CDR3 runs to 15 residues. The germline gives CDR1 SNHLY, CDR2 FYNNEI.